This T cell receptor beta chain is from a study of cytomegalovirus exposure and HLA in healthy donors. Study at large: Early release data held around 82 million unique TCRs from HLA-typed donors. Study conclusions and caveats: Analysis was performed later, and it showed HLA-associated TCR beta chains to be more clonally expanded than equally common others. Researchers had no immune exposure information except CMV serostatus available.

Amplification used 60 Vbeta primers and 13 Jbeta primers. Per the study methods: Roughly 11 million shared chains were among the roughly 78 million unique TCR beta chains that a later analysis counted. Measured with immunoSEQ multiplex PCR; TCRdb has only the in-frame clones, and not every one. That table furnishes V, J and clone size, whereas the DNA furnished D and trimming. The repertoire includes about 130,000 clones, roughly a tenth of them detected once, and 4.6% sits in the top ten. The CDR3 spans 14 residues. Germline CDR1 GTSNPN, CDR2 SVGIG (reference sequence). V was clipped by 7 bases and J by 6 bases; unmatched bases: 8. This clone turned up a few times. Its antigen remains unknown.

The chain combines TRBV30 with TRBJ2-7, with 14 bases matching TRBD2. The TCR originated in a woman in her late teens or twenties in good health and CMV-seropositive. Sequenced sample: PBMCs. The CDR3 sequence is CALGLAGGLGEQYF. CDR3 coding DNA: TGTGCCTTAGGACTAGCGGGAGGCCTGGGCGAGCAGTACTTC.